This is a list of T cell receptor beta chains from one sample in a study of T cell changes during pregnancy in multiple sclerosis. Some clones are missing from TCRdb's copy, which holds only in-frame ones; the method was immunoSEQ multiplex PCR. The table shows roughly 41,000 clones, with 90% to 95% occurring only once. The sequences come from CD8+ T cells from peripheral blood mononuclear cells, collected in the third trimester of pregnancy. These receptors all come from a female donor with multiple sclerosis, enrolled in a pregnancy study. CDR3s include the opening cysteine and the closing phenylalanine or tryptophan.

len,j_gene,v_gene,CDR3aa
15,TRBJ2-1,TRBV29-1,CSVEKGTSGNNEQFF
18,TRBJ2-5,TRBV13,CASSLGLESGGYQETQYF
14,TRBJ1-6,TRBV7-3,CASSLSGNDSPLHF
14,TRBJ2-5,TRBV5-6,CASMTSGRRETQYF
14,TRBJ2-7,TRBV6-1,CASSEGTGADEQYF
14,TRBJ2-1,TRBV5-4,CASSLKREHNEQFF
13,TRBJ1-1,TRBV5-6,CASSPGQNTEAFF
14,TRBJ2-3,TRBV6-4,CASSDSPGTDTQYF
13,TRBJ1-2,TRBV19,CASSMGQLYGYTF
14,TRBJ1-4,TRBV30,CAWERGQGIEKLFF
16,TRBJ1-5,TRBV19,CASSFSTRHSNQPQHF
15,TRBJ1-2,TRBV13,CASSLTGEVSYGYTF
12,TRBJ2-3,TRBV7-9,CASLSSADTQYF
14,TRBJ2-1,TRBV19,CASSGQGSLNEQFF
17,TRBJ2-4,TRBV11-1,CASSLTWADLDKNIQYF
15,TRBJ1-4,TRBV19,CASSTPGTGMGKLFF
14,TRBJ2-1,TRBV30,CASRIAGGLDEQFF
14,TRBJ1-1,TRBV7-8,CASSSGDSHTEAFF
15,TRBJ2-7,TRBV5-8,CASSLAGGQSYEQYF
16,TRBJ2-1,TRBV5-1,CASSWTSGGPYNEQFF
16,TRBJ2-1,TRBV4-3,CASSQDKETSYNEQFF
17,TRBJ2-3,TRBV7-8,CASSLESVAQSTDTQYF
11,TRBJ2-1,TRBV11-2,CASSPRGEQFF
17,TRBJ2-2,TRBV7-6,CASSPLVAGDSAGELFF
15,TRBJ1-1,TRBV7-8,CASSLGQGTNTEAFF
15,TRBJ2-3,TRBV6-1,CASSELAGQIDTQYF
16,TRBJ2-1,TRBV5-6,CASSLASGFSYNEQFF